The source of this T cell receptor (beta chain) is a study of blood T cell repertoires in COVID-19. V lost 0 bases, J lost 5 bases, and 8 bases stayed unmatched. The CDR3 contains 16 residues. Germline CDR1 reads LGHNA; CDR2 reads YSLEER. Original data processing: Amplification of reference gene primers was used by the study to estimate nucleated cell counts. Using immunoSEQ multiplex PCR, the repertoire was profiled, and TCRdb retains in-frame clones only, with some absent. V, J and clone size derive from that table, while D and trimming were established from the DNA sequence. The profile covers 60,000 to 70,000 clones, with 85% to 90% appearing a single time and around 3.2% taken by the ten largest.

Input material: peripheral blood. The source is a man older than 75 with acute or convalescent COVID-19. The rearrangement joins TRBV4-3 to TRBJ2-5; TRBD2 matches at 8 bases. CDR3 sequence (DNA): TGCGCCAGCAGCCAAGATAGAAGCGGGGGCTGGGAGACCCAGTACTTC. It is translated as CASSQDRSGGWETQYF.